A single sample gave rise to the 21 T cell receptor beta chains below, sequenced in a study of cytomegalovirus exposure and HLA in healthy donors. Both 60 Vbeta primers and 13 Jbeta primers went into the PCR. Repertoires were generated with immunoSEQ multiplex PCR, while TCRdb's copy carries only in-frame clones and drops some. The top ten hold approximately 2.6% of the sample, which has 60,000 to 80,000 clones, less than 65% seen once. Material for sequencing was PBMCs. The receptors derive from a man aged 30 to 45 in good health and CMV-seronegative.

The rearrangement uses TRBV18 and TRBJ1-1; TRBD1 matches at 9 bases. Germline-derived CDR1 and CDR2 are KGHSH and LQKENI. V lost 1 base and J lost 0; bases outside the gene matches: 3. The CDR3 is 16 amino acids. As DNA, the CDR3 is TGTGCCAGCTCACCACGGACAGGGGAGATGAACACTGAAGCTTTCTTT. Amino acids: CASSPRTGEMNTEAFF.

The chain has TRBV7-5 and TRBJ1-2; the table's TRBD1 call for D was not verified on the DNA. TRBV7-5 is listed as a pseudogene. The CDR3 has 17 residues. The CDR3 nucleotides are TGTGCCAGAAGCACCCGACGTTCGACAGGGTTGAACTATGGCTACACCTTC. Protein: CARSTRRSTGLNYGYTF.

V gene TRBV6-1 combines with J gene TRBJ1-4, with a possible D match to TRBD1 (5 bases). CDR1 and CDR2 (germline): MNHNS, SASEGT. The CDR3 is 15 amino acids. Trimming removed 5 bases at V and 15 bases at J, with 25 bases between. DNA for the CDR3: TGTGCCAGCAGTTCTAGGGGCACAGCGGGCGCCAGAGTGTTTTTT. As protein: CASSSRGTAGARVFF.

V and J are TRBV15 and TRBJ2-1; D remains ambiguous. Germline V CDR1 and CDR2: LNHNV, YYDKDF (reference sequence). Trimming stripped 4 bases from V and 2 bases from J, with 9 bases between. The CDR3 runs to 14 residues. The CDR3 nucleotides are TGTGCCACCAGCACTGCACAGCCCTACAATGAGCAGTTCTTC. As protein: CATSTAQPYNEQFF. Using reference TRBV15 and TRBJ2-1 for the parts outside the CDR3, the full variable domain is DAMVIQNPRYQVTQFGKPVTLSCSQTLNHNVMYWYQQKSSQAPKLLFHYYDKDFNNEADTPDNFQSRRPNTSFCFLDIRSPGLGDTAMYLCATSTAQPYNEQFFGPGTRLTVL.

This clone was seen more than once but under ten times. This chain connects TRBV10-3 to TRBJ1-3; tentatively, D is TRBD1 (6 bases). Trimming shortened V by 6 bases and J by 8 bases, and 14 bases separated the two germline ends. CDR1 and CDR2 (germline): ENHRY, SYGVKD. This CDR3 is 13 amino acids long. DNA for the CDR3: TGTGCCATCAGCACAGGGAGCCGGGACACCATATATTTT. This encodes CAISTGSRDTIYF.

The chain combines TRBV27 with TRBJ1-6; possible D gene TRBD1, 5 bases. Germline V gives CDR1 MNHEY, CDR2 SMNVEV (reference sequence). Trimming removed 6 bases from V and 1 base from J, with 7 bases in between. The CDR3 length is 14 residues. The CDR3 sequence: CASSPGSYNSPLHF. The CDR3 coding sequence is TGTGCCAGCAGCCCAGGGTCCTATAATTCACCCCTCCACTTT.

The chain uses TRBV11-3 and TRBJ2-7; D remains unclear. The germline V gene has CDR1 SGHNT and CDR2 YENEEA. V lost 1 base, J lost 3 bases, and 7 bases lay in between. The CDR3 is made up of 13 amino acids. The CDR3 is CASSLGGSYEQYF. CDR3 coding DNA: TGTGCCAGCAGCTTAGGTGGCAGCTACGAGCAGTACTTC.

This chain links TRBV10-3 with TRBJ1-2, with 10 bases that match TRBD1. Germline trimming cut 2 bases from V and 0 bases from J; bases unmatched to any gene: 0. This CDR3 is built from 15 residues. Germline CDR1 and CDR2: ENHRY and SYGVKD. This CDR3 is CAISEGTGANYGYTF. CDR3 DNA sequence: TGTGCCATCAGTGAGGGGACAGGGGCTAACTATGGCTACACCTTC.

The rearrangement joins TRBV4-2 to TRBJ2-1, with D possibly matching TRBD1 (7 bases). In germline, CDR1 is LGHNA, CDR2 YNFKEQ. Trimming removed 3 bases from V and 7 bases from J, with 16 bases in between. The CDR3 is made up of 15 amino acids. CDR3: CASSQGQGGINEQFF. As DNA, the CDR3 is TGTGCCAGCAGCCAGGGGCAGGGGGGAATTAATGAGCAGTTCTTC.

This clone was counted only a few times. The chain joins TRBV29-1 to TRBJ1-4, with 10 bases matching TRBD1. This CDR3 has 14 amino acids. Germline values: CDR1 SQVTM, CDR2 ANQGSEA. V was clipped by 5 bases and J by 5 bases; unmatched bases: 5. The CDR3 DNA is TGCAGCGTTACTGGGACAGGGGCGAATGAAAAACTGTTTTTT. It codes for CSVTGTGANEKLFF.

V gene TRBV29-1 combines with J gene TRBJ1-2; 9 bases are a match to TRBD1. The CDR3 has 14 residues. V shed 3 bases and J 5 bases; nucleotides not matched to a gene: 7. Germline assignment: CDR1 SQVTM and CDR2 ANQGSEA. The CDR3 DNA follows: TGCAGCGTTGACCGGGACAGGGTCGGTTATGGCTACACCTTC. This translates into CSVDRDRVGYGYTF.

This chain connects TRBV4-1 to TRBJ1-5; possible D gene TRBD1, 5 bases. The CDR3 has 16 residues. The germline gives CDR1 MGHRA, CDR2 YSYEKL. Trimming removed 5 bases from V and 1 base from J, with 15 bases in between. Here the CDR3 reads CASSLAGGESNQPQHF. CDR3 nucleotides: TGCGCCAGCAGCTTAGCCGGGGGAGAAAGCAATCAGCCCCAGCATTTT.

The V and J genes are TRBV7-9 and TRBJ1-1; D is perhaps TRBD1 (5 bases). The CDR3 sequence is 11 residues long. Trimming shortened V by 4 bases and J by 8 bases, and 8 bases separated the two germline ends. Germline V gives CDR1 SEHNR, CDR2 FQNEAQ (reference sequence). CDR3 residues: CASSSDREAFF. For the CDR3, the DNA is TGTGCCAGCAGCTCAGACAGAGAAGCTTTCTTT.

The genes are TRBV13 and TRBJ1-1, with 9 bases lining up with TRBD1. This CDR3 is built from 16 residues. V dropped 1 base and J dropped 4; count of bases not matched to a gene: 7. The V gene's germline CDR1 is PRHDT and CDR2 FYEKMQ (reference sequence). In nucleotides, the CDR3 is TGTGCCAGCAGCTTAGAATTGGGGACAGGGACCACTGAAGCTTTCTTT. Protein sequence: CASSLELGTGTTEAFF.

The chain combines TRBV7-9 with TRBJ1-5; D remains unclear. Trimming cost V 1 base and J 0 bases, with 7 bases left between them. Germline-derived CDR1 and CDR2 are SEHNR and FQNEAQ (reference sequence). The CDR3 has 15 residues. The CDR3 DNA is TGTGCCAGCAGCTTAGACAGCCATAGCAATCAGCCCCAGCATTTT. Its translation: CASSLDSHSNQPQHF.

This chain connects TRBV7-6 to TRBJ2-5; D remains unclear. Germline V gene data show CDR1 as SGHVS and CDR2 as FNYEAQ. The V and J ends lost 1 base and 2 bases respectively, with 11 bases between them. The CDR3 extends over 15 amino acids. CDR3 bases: TGTGCCAGCAGCTTAGTTCACAGCCCACAAGAGACCCAGTACTTC. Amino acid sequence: CASSLVHSPQETQYF. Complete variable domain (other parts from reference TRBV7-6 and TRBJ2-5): GAGVSQSPRYKVTKRGQDVALRCDPISGHVSLYWYRQALGQGPEFLTYFNYEAQQDKSGLPNDRFSAERPEGSISTLTIQRTEQRDSAMYRCASSLVHSPQETQYFGPGTRLLVL.

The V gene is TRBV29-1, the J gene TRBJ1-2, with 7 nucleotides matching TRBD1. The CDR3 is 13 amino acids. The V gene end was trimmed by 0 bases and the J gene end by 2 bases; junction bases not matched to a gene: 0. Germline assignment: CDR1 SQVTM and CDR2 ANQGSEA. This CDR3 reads CSVEDRGNYGYTF. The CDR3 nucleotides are TGCAGCGTTGAAGACAGGGGGAACTATGGCTACACCTTC.

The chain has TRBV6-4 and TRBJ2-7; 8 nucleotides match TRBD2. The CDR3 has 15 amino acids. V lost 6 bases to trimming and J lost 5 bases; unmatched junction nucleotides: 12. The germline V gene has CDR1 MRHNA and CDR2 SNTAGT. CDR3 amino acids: CASSRRLANIDEQYF. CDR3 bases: TGTGCCAGCAGCCGCCGACTAGCGAACATTGACGAGCAGTACTTC.

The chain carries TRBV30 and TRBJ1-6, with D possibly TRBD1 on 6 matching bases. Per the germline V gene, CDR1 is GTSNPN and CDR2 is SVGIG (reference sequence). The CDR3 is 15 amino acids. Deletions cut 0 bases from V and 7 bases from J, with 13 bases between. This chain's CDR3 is CAWSVGSGGNSPLHF. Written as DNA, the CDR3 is TGTGCCTGGAGTGTAGGGTCTGGGGGCAATTCACCCCTCCACTTT. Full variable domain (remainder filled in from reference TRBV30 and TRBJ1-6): SQTIHQWPATLVQPVGSPLSLECTVEGTSNPNLYWYRQAAGRGLQLLFYSVGIGQISSEVPQNLSASRPQDRQFILSSKKLLLSDSGFYLCAWSVGSGGNSPLHFGNGTRLTVT.

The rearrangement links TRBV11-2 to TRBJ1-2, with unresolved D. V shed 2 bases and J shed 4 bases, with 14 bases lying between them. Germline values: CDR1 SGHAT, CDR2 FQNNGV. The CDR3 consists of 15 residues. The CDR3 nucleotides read TGTGCCAGCAGCTTATATACAGAGGAGGGCTATGGCTACACCTTC. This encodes CASSLYTEEGYGYTF.

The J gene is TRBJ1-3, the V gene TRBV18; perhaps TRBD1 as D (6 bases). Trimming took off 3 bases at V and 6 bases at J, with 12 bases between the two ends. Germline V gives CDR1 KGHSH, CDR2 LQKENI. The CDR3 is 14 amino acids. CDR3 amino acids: CASSPDQGINTIYF. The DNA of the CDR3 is TGTGCCAGCTCACCGGATCAGGGGATAAACACCATATATTTT.